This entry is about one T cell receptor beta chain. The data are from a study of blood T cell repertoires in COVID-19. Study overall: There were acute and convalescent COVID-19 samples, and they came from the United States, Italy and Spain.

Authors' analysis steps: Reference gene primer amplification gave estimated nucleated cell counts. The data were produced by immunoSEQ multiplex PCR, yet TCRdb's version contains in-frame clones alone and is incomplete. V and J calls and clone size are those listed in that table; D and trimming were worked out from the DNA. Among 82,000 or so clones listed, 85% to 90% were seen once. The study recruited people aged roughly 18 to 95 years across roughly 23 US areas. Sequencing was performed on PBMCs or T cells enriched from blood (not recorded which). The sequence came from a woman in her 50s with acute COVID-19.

DNA of the CDR3: TGTGCCAGCAGCAATTCGAGCGAGCAGTACTTC. This encodes CASSNSSEQYF. The V call is TRBV21-1, the J call TRBJ2-7; the table's D gene call, TRBD2, was not cross checked with the DNA. TRBV21-1 is tagged as a pseudogene. The CDR3 has 11 amino acids.